The sequence of this T cell receptor beta chain was determined in a study of blood T cell repertoires in COVID-19. This clone is a singleton in its sample. Study processing details: Reference gene primer amplification gave estimated nucleated cell counts. The data were produced by immunoSEQ multiplex PCR, yet TCRdb's version contains in-frame clones alone and is incomplete. Clonal size and the V and J genes are those of that table, whereas D and trimming came from the DNA. The profile shows under 100,000 clones, approximately 88% of them singletons. V was shortened by 0 bases and J by 2 bases, with 14 bases between the two germline ends. The germline gives CDR1 SEHNR, CDR2 FQNEAQ (reference sequence). The CDR3 totals 17 residues.

This TCR was sampled from a woman aged 70-85 years with acute or convalescent COVID-19. This chain uses TRBV7-9 with TRBJ2-1; no clear D gene. The sample taken for sequencing was peripheral blood. The CDR3 here is CASSLAYQSETYNEQFF. The CDR3 DNA is TGTGCCAGCAGCTTAGCTTATCAGAGCGAGACCTACAATGAGCAGTTCTTC.